The rows below give T cell receptor beta chains drawn from one sample of a study of control samples from healthy donors and cancer patients. Sequencing was performed with immunoSEQ multiplex PCR; in TCRdb, only in-frame clones are kept and a portion is missing. Of about 35,000 clones in the sample, approximately 93% were seen once. Material: PBMCs. The receptors were gathered from a man aged 35-49 years with colorectal cancer. CDR3s include the opening cysteine and the closing phenylalanine or tryptophan. The D gene is left open where the match is weak. Clone size is stated in some rows and not others, as once, few, many or a class when expanded.

v_call	clone_size	d_call	j_call	cdr3_nt	cdr3_aa
TRBV2	-	TRBD1	TRBJ2-3	TGTGCCAGCAGTTCTGACAGGGCCCGCACAGATACGCAGTATTTT	CASSSDRARTDTQYF
TRBV5-4	-	-	TRBJ1-2	TGTGCCAGCAGCTTAACAGGGATCCGTCGGGGCTACACCTTC	CASSLTGIRRGYTF
TRBV12-5	-	TRBD1	TRBJ2-3	TGTGCTAGTGGTTTCGGGACAGGGACAGATACGCAGTATTTT	CASGFGTGTDTQYF
TRBV29-1	-	-	TRBJ2-3	TGCAGCGTTGAAGGACAGGCCCAAGATACGCAGTATTTT	CSVEGQAQDTQYF
TRBV11-2	-	TRBD2	TRBJ2-5	TGTGCCAGCAGCCGGATGCCTAGCGGGGTCCAAGAGACCCAGTACTTC	CASSRMPSGVQETQYF
TRBV29-1	-	TRBD2	TRBJ2-3	TGCAGCGAGACGACTAGCGCAAATACGCAGTATTTT	CSETTSANTQYF
TRBV19	-	-	TRBJ1-2	TGTGCCAGTAGTCCCGACAACACCCTTCCTGGCTACACCTTC	CASSPDNTLPGYTF
TRBV19	-	TRBD1	TRBJ2-6	TGTGCCAGTAGTATGGCTACAGGGGGAGCGCTCGGGGCCAACGTCCTGACTTTC	CASSMATGGALGANVLTF
TRBV5-4	once	-	TRBJ2-1	TGTGCCAGCAGCCGTCAGGGAAGATCCTACAATGAGCAGTTCTTC	CASSRQGRSYNEQFF
TRBV6-5	-	-	TRBJ1-5	TGTGCCAGCAGTTACTCGGGGGACGGGCAGCCCCAGCATTTT	CASSYSGDGQPQHF
TRBV27	-	-	TRBJ2-3	TGTGCCAGCAGTCCCTATCGCGGGGGCACAGATACGCAGTATTTT	CASSPYRGGTDTQYF
TRBV29-1	-	-	TRBJ2-1	TGCAGCGTGAAACAGGGATACTACAATGAGCAGTTCTTC	CSVKQGYYNEQFF
TRBV7-2	-	-	TRBJ2-5	TGTGCCAGCAGCTTAGTACAGCAAGAGACCCAGTACTTC	CASSLVQQETQYF
TRBV27	-	-	TRBJ2-7	TGTGCCAGCAGTTTATCGGGGGGACTCGGCGTGTACTTC	CASSLSGGLGVYF
TRBV30	-	TRBD1	TRBJ1-6	TGTGCCTGGAGTGCGGGACAGGGGCTTTCACCCCTCCACTTT	CAWSAGQGLSPLHF
TRBV11-2	-	-	TRBJ1-3	TGTGCCAGCGGGTTGGAATGGACAGACCTTTTGGGGGACACCATATATTTT	CASGLEWTDLLGDTIYF
TRBV6-4	-	-	TRBJ1-2	TGTGCCAGCAGTGGCGGGGGGCGGAATGGCTACACCTTC	CASSGGGRNGYTF
TRBV19	-	-	TRBJ1-1	TGTGCCAGTAAGAGGGGAAGAATGAACACTGAAGCTTTCTTT	CASKRGRMNTEAFF
TRBV25-1	-	TRBD1	TRBJ2-7	TGTGCCAGCAGTCGGGACAGGGGATCGTACGAGCAGTACTTC	CASSRDRGSYEQYF
TRBV19	-	-	TRBJ1-1	TGTGCCAGTAGTATTGACGGCCTGAACACTGAAGCTTTCTTT	CASSIDGLNTEAFF
TRBV24-1	-	TRBD1	TRBJ2-2	TGTGCCACCAGTGATTTGCAAGGGACAGGGTTACCAAGCACCGGGGAGCTGTTTTTT	CATSDLQGTGLPSTGELFF
TRBV13	-	TRBD1	TRBJ1-2	TGTGCCAGCAGCTCGACAGGGGTCTATGGCTACACCTTC	CASSSTGVYGYTF
TRBV30	-	-	TRBJ2-6	TGTGCCGGGGACTTGAGGTCCGGGGCCAACGTCCTGACTTTC	CAGDLRSGANVLTF
TRBV18	-	-	TRBJ2-1	TGTGCCAGCTCTCTCCCGGGATCTCGGTTCTATGAGCAGTTCTTC	CASSLPGSRFYEQFF
TRBV12-3/TRBV12-4	-	-	TRBJ1-3	TGTGCCAGCAGTTTCCCCGGAAACACCATATATTTT	CASSFPGNTIYF
TRBV5-4	-	-	TRBJ1-2	TGTGCCAGCAGCAAGACAGCTAACTATGGCTACACCTTC	CASSKTANYGYTF
TRBV5-5	-	-	TRBJ2-5	TGTGCCAGCAGCTTGGGCAGGGGGGTTGCGGAGACCCAGTACTTC	CASSLGRGVAETQYF
TRBV2	-	TRBD1	TRBJ2-1	TGTGCCAGCAGTACAAGGACAGGGTACAATGAGCAGTTCTTC	CASSTRTGYNEQFF
TRBV15	-	-	TRBJ2-7	TGTGCCACCAGCAGTCCCCCCAACGAGCAGTACTTC	CATSSPPNEQYF
TRBV5-8	-	TRBD1	TRBJ1-1	TGTGCCAGCAGAAGATCCGGGACAGCGAACACTGAAGCTTTCTTT	CASRRSGTANTEAFF
TRBV2	once	-	TRBJ2-1	TGTGCCAGCAGTGAAGTAATGAGCGTTCGGGAGCAGTTCTTC	CASSEVMSVREQFF
TRBV11-3	once	-	TRBJ2-5	TGTGCCAGCAGCTCCGGACAAAAAGAGACCCAGTACTTC	CASSSGQKETQYF
TRBV29-1	-	-	TRBJ2-2	TGCAGCGTTGCCACCACCGGGGAGCTGTTTTTT	CSVATTGELFF
TRBV11-3	-	TRBD1	TRBJ2-7	TGTGCCAGCAGCTTCACGACAGGGCTTGGCGAGCAGTACTTC	CASSFTTGLGEQYF
TRBV7-9	once	-	TRBJ1-2	TGTGCCAGCAGCTTAAACAAGGCGCCAGGCTATGGCTACACCTTC	CASSLNKAPGYGYTF
TRBV18	-	-	TRBJ1-3	TGTGCCAGCTCACGGGTCCTGGACAACTCTGGAAACACCATATATTTT	CASSRVLDNSGNTIYF
TRBV3-1/TRBV3-2	-	TRBD1	TRBJ1-2	TGTGCCAGCAGCCAAGATCTGAGGGGGCGAGGCTACACCTTC	CASSQDLRGRGYTF
TRBV14	-	TRBD1	TRBJ1-2	TGTGCCAGCAGCCTTAGGAACAGGGGTCGCTATGGCTACACCTTC	CASSLRNRGRYGYTF
TRBV3-1/TRBV3-2	-	-	TRBJ1-2	TGTGCCAGCACGAGGAGGGGGGGCAGCGACTATGGCTACACCTTC	CASTRRGGSDYGYTF
TRBV12-3/TRBV12-4	-	TRBD1	TRBJ2-7	TGTGCCAGCAGCCCGGGACAGAACTACGAGCAGTACTTC	CASSPGQNYEQYF
TRBV9	-	-	TRBJ2-1	TGTGCCAGCAGCAGGGGGTTACATGAGCAGTTCTTC	CASSRGLHEQFF
TRBV7-2	-	-	TRBJ2-3	TGTGCCAGCAGCCTAAATACGGGGACGCAGTATTTT	CASSLNTGTQYF
TRBV6-5	-	-	TRBJ1-5	TGTGCCAGCAGCCCCCCCGCCCGTAGCAATCAGCCCCAGCATTTT	CASSPPARSNQPQHF
TRBV19	-	-	TRBJ1-2	TGTGCCAGCTCAGTCCTCCGAGACTATGGCTACACCTTC	CASSVLRDYGYTF
TRBV13	-	-	TRBJ2-1	TGTGCCAGCAGCCCACAGGGTTCTTGGAATGAGCAGTTCTTC	CASSPQGSWNEQFF
TRBV5-4	-	TRBD1	TRBJ1-2	TGTGCCAGCAGCAACGGGGACAGGGACTATGGCTACACCTTC	CASSNGDRDYGYTF
TRBV24-1	-	-	TRBJ2-3	TGTGCCACCACCCGCGGGGACACAGATACGCAGTATTTT	CATTRGDTDTQYF
TRBV6-5	-	-	TRBJ1-1	TGTGCCAGCAGTTGGGGACGGTTGAACACTGAAGCTTTCTTT	CASSWGRLNTEAFF
TRBV29-1	-	-	TRBJ1-1	TGCAGCGTCATGGGGCAGGCAATGAACACTGAAGCTTTCTTT	CSVMGQAMNTEAFF
TRBV7-3	-	-	TRBJ2-3	TGTGCCAGCTCTCGTAGCACAGATACGCAGTATTTT	CASSRSTDTQYF
TRBV27	-	-	TRBJ1-1	TGTGCCAGCAGTCCCCAGGGGAGTGAAGCTTTCTTT	CASSPQGSEAFF
TRBV7-2	once	TRBD2	TRBJ2-1	TGTGCCAGCAGCTGGACTAGCGGGGGGGCGGGGGAGCAGTTCTTC	CASSWTSGGAGEQFF
TRBV19	-	TRBD1	TRBJ1-5	TGTGCCAGTACCAGGACAGGGTTCGTCAATCAGCCCCAGCATTTT	CASTRTGFVNQPQHF
TRBV5-1	-	TRBD1	TRBJ2-1	TGCGCCAGCAAGGGACAGTCAGGAGTTAATGAGCAGTTCTTC	CASKGQSGVNEQFF